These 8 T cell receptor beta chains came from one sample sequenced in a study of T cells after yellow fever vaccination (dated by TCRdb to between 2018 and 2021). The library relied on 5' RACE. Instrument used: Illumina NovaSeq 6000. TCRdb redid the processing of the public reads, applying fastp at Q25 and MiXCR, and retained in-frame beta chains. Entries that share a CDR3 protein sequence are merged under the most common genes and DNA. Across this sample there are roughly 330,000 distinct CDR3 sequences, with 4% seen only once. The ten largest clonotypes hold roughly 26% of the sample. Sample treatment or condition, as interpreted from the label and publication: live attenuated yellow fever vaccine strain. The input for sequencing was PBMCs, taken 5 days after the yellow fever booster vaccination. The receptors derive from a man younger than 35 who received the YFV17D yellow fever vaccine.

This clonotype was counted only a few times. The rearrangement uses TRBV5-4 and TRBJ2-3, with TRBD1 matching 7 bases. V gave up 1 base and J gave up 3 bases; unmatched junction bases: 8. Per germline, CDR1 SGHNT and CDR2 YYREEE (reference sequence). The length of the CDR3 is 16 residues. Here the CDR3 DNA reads TGTGCCAGCAGCTTGACCTCGGGACAGAGTACAGATACGCAGTATTTT. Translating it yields CASSLTSGQSTDTQYF.

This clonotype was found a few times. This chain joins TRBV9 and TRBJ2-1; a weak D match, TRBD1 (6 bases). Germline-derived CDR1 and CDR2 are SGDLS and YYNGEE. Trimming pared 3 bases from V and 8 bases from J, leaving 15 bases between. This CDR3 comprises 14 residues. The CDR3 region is CASSDQGNPDEQFF. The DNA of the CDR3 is TGTGCCAGCAGCGATCAGGGGAATCCGGATGAGCAGTTCTTC.

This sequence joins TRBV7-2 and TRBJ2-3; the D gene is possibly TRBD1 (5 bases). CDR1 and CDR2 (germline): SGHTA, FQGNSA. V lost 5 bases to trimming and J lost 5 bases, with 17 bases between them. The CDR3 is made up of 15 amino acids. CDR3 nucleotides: TGTGCCAGCAGCCGCGCAGGAAATAGGGGAGATACGCAGTATTTT. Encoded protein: CASSRAGNRGDTQYF.

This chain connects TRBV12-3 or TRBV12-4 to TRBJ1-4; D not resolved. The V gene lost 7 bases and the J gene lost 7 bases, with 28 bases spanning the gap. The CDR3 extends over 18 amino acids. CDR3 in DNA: TGTGCCAGCACTTTCGGCGTGGACCTACAGTACCGGGGTGAAAAACTGTTTTTT. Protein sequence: CASTFGVDLQYRGEKLFF.

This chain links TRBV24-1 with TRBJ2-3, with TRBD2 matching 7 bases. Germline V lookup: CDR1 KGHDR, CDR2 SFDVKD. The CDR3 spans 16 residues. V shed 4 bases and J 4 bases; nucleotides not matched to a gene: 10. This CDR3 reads CATSETTSRSADTQYF. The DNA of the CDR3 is TGTGCCACCAGTGAAACGACTAGCAGGTCGGCAGATACGCAGTATTTT.

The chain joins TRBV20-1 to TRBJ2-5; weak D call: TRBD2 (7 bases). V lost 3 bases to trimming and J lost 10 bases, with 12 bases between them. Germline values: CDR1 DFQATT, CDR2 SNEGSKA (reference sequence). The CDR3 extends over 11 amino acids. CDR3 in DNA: TGCAGTGCTAGCGGGGGGCCCTTCCAGTACTTC. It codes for CSASGGPFQYF.

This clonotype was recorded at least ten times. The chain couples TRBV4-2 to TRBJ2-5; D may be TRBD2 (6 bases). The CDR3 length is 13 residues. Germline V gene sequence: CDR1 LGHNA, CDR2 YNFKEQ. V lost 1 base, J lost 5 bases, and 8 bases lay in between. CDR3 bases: TGTGCCAGCAGCCAAGGGGCGGGGGAGACCCAGTACTTC. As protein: CASSQGAGETQYF.

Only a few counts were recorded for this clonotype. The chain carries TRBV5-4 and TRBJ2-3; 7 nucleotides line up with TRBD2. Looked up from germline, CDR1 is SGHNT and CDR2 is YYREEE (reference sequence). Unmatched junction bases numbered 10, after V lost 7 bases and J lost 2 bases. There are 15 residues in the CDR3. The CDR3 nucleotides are TGTGCCAGCGGGCGGGGCGGGGGAAACACAGATACGCAGTATTTT. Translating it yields CASGRGGGNTDTQYF. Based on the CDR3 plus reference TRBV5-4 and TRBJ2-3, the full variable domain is ETGVTQSPTHLIKTRGQQVTLRCSSQSGHNTVSWYQQALGQGPQFIFQYYREEENGRGNFPPRFSGLQFPNYSSELNVNALELDDSALYLCASGRGGGNTDTQYFGPGTRLTVL.